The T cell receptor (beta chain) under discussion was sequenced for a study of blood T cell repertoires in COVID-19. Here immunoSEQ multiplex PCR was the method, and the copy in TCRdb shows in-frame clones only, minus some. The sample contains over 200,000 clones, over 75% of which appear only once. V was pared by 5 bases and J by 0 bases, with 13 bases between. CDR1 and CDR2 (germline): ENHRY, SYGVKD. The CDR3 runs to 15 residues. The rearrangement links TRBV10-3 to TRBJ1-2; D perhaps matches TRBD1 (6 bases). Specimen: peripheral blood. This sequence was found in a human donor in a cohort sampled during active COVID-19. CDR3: CAISTGQSANYGYTF. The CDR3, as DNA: TGTGCCATCAGTACAGGGCAGTCAGCTAACTATGGCTACACCTTC.